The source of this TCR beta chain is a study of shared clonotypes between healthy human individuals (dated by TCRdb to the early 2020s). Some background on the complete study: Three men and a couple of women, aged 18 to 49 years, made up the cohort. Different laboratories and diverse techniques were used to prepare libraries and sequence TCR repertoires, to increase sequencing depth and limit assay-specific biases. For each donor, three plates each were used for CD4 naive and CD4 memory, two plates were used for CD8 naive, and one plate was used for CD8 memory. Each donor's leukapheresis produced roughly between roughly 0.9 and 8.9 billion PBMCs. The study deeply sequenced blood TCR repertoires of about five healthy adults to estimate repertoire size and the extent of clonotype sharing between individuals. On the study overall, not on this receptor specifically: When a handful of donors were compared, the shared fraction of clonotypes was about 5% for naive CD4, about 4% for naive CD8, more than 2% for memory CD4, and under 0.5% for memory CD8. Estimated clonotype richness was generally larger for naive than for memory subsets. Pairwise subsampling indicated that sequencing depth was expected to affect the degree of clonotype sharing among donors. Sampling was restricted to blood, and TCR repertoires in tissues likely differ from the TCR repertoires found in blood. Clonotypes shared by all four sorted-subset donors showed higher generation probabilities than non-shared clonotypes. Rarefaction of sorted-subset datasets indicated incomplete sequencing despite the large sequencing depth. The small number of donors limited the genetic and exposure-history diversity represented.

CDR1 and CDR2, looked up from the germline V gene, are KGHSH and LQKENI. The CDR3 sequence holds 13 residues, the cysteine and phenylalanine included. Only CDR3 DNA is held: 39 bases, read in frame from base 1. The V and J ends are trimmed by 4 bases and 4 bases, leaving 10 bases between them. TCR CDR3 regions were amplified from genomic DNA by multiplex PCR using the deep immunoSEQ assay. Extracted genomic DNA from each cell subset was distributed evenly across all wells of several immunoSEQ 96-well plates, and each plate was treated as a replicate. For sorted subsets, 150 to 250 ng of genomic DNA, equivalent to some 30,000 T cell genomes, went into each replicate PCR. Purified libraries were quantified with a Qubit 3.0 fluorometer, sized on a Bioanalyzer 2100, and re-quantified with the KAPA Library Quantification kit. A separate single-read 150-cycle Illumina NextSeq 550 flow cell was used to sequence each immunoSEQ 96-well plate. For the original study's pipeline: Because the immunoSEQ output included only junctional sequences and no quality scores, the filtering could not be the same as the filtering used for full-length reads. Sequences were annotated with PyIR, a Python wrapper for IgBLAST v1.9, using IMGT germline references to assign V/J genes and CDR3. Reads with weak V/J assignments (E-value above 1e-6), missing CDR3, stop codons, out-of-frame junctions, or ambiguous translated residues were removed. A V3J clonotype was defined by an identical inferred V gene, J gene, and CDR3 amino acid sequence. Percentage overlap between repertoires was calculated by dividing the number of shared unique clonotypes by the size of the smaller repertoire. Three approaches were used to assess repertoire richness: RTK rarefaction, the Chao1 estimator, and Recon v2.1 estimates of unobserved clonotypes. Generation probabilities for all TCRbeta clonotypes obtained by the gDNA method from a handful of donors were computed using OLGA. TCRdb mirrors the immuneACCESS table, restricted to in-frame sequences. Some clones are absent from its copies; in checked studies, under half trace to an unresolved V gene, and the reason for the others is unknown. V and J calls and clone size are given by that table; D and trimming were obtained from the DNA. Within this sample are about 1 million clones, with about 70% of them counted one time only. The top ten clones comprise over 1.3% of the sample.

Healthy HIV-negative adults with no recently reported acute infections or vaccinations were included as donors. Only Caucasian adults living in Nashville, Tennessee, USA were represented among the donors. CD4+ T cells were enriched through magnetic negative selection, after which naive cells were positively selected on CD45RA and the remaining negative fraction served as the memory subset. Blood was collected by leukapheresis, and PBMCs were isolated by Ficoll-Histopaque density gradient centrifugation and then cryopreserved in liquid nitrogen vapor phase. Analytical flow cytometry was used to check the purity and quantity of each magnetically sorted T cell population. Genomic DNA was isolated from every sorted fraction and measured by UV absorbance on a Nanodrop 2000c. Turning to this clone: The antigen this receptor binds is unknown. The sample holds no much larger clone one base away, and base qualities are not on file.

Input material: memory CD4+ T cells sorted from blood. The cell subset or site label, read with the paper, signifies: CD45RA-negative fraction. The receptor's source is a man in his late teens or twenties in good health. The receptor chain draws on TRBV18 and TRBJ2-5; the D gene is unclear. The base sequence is TGTGCCAGCTCACAGGTGGGCGGAGAGACCCAGTACTTC. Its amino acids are CASSQVGGETQYF.